A single sample is the source of the 30 T cell receptor beta chains below, sequenced in a study of T cell repertoires in aging, cancer and after chemotherapy. TCR beta rearrangements were amplified from peripheral blood genomic DNA. Rearranged V-D-J TRB sequences were amplified with a mixed TRB-A/B primer pool. A single record per CDR3 protein comes from TCRdb applying MiXCR to the multiplex PCR reads. The sample carries about 770 distinct CDR3 sequences, about 26% recorded once. Sequenced: blood. These receptors were obtained from a human donor with a solid tumor.

The sample holds a few counts of this clonotype. The V call is TRBV24-1, the J call TRBJ2-1; 7 nucleotides align to TRBD2. CDR3 length: 14 amino acids. J lost 8 bases, V lost 5 bases, and 8 bases had no gene match. Looked up from germline, CDR1 is KGHDR and CDR2 is SFDVKD. The CDR3 bases are TGTGCCACCAGTGCAACGGGGGGATTAGATGAGCAGTTCTTC. This gives the protein CATSATGGLDEQFF.

By share, this clonotype ranks as large. The chain carries TRBV20-1 and TRBJ1-1; possible D gene TRBD1, 5 bases. Germline loops: CDR1 DFQATT, CDR2 SNEGSKA (reference sequence). This CDR3 comprises 14 residues. Trimming removed 0 bases from V and 7 bases from J, with 15 bases in between. CDR3 sequence (DNA): TGCAGTGCTAGAGATCCCAGGGTCCAAGGTGAAGCTTTCTTT. It translates to CSARDPRVQGEAFF.

This clonotype is large by share. The CDR3 sequence is CASSLRQNEKLFF. DNA for the CDR3: TGTGCCAGCAGCTTAAGGCAGAATGAAAAACTGTTTTTT. The chain joins TRBV7-2 to TRBJ1-4; D not certain. Per germline, CDR1 SGHTA and CDR2 FQGNSA. V was cut by 2 bases and J by 5 bases, with 6 bases left in between. The CDR3 extends over 13 amino acids.

The rearrangement uses TRBV6-1 and TRBJ2-4; D is possibly TRBD1 or TRBD2 (5 bases each). In germline, CDR1 is MNHNS, CDR2 SASEGT. V shed 1 base and J shed 0 bases, with 10 bases lying between them. The CDR3 is 16 amino acids. The CDR3: CASSEEGAGAKNIQYF. In DNA form, the CDR3 reads TGTGCCAGCAGTGAAGAAGGGGCGGGAGCCAAAAACATTCAGTACTTC.

In its sample, this clonotype is large. This chain joins TRBV6-1 and TRBJ1-2; D remains ambiguous. Germline V gene data show CDR1 as MNHNS and CDR2 as SASEGT. V lost 0 bases and J lost 2, with 13 bases in between. The CDR3 runs 16 residues. The CDR3 loop is CASSEARQVANYGYTF. The CDR3 nucleotides read TGTGCCAGCAGTGAAGCGAGGCAGGTGGCCAACTATGGCTACACCTTC.

The chain recombines TRBV4-3 with TRBJ1-4; weak D call: TRBD1 (6 bases). Between the trimmed V and J ends, which lost 1 base and 8 bases, there was a span of 14 bases. The CDR3 has 15 amino acids. The germline gives CDR1 LGHNA, CDR2 YSLEER. CDR3 sequence reads: CASSQGGGLEEKLFF. DNA of the CDR3: TGCGCCAGCAGCCAAGGGGGGGGGCTCGAGGAAAAACTGTTTTTT.

By share, this clonotype ranks as large. This chain joins TRBV6-5 and TRBJ2-7; 7 bases are a match to TRBD2. CDR1 is MNHEY, CDR2 SVGAGI, per germline. Trimming took 0 bases from V and 0 from J; bases not matched to a gene: 5. The CDR3 sequence is 16 residues long. The CDR3 bases are TGTGCCAGCAGTTACTCGGTCGGGGGGAGCTCCTACGAGCAGTACTTC. Translation gives CASSYSVGGSSYEQYF.

Only a few counts were recorded for this clonotype. The chain links TRBV20-1 to TRBJ2-1; TRBD2 matches 10 bases. Germline CDR1 is DFQATT and CDR2 is SNEGSKA (reference sequence). V shed 5 bases and J 9 bases; nucleotides not matched to a gene: 10. The CDR3 totals 14 residues. The CDR3 nucleotides read TGCAGTGCTTCTCTAGCGGGAGTACGTATTGAGCAGTTCTTC. It codes for CSASLAGVRIEQFF.

The chain links TRBV29-1 to TRBJ2-3, with 9 bases fitting TRBD1. V lost 6 bases and J lost 1; bases outside the gene matches: 8. This CDR3 has 15 amino acids. Germline-derived CDR1 and CDR2 are SQVTM and ANQGSEA. The CDR3 bases are TGCAGCGTCACAGGGGGCGTCCATCGCACAGATACGCAGTATTTT. Its translation is CSVTGGVHRTDTQYF.

The V and J genes are TRBV9 and TRBJ2-3; the match to TRBD2 covers 7 bases. The CDR3 extends over 18 amino acids. CDR1 SGDLS and CDR2 YYNGEE come from the germline V gene. V was pared by 4 bases and J by 3 bases, with 17 bases of the junction left unmatched. CDR3 sequence reads: CASSLSAGTTRLTDTQYF. In DNA form, the CDR3 reads TGTGCCAGCAGCCTCTCCGCCGGGACTACACGTTTAACAGATACGCAGTATTTT.

The chain uses TRBV29-1 and TRBJ2-2, with 10 nucleotides matching TRBD1. Germline CDR1 is SQVTM and CDR2 is ANQGSEA. This CDR3 comprises 14 residues. V gave up 7 bases and J gave up 6 bases; unmatched junction bases: 8. Here the CDR3 reads CSAPGQGRAGELFF. The CDR3 DNA reads as TGCAGCGCCCCGGGACAGGGGAGGGCCGGGGAGCTGTTTTTT.

By share, this clonotype ranks as medium-sized (0.01 to 0.1%). The chain combines TRBV13 with TRBJ1-2; perhaps TRBD1 as D (6 bases). Trimming removed 5 bases at V and 0 bases at J, with 13 bases between. Germline-derived CDR1 and CDR2 are PRHDT and FYEKMQ (reference sequence). The CDR3 is 15 residues long. The CDR3 sequence: CASSVTGQTNYGYTF. The CDR3 coding sequence is TGTGCCAGCAGCGTTACGGGACAAACTAACTATGGCTACACCTTC.

The chain uses TRBV7-2 and TRBJ2-5, with TRBD1 identical over 8 bases. There are 14 residues in the CDR3. J lost 7 bases, V lost 5 bases, and 9 bases had no gene match. Germline V gene data show CDR1 as SGHTA and CDR2 as FQGNSA. The CDR3 reads CASSRNAGTGTQYF. DNA of the CDR3: TGTGCCAGCAGCCGCAATGCCGGGACAGGGACCCAGTACTTC.

CDR3 in amino acids: CASSAGQPNTEAFF. Written as DNA, the CDR3 is TGTGCCAGCAGCGCCGGACAGCCCAACACTGAAGCTTTCTTT. The chain employs TRBV7-9 and TRBJ1-1; maybe TRBD1 (6 bases). Germline V CDR1 and CDR2: SEHNR, FQNEAQ (reference sequence). The CDR3 spans 14 residues. Trimming removed 5 bases at V and 2 bases at J, with 12 bases between.

This clonotype is classed as large. The chain is built from TRBV6-5 and TRBJ1-1, with 8 bases fitting TRBD1. Germline-derived CDR1 and CDR2 are MNHEY and SVGAGI. V lost 5 bases to trimming and J lost 1 base; unmatched junction nucleotides: 0. The CDR3 covers 13 residues. The CDR3 here is CASSGQGNTEAFF. The CDR3 DNA follows: TGTGCCAGCAGTGGACAGGGGAACACTGAAGCTTTCTTT.

This clonotype was recorded a few times. The rearrangement uses TRBV11-2 and TRBJ2-7; 10 bases align to TRBD1. Looked up from germline, CDR1 is SGHAT and CDR2 is FQNNGV. This CDR3 spans 15 amino acids. V shed 1 base, J shed 5 bases, and the junction held 5 bases outside the gene matches. The CDR3 region is CASSLGQGAPHEQYF. In nucleotides, the CDR3 is TGTGCCAGCAGCTTAGGACAGGGGGCGCCCCACGAGCAGTACTTC.

By proportion, this clonotype is medium-sized. The V gene is TRBV20-1, the J gene TRBJ2-2, with D perhaps TRBD2 (7 bases). CDR3 length: 14 residues. Trimming removed 3 bases at V and 7 bases at J, with 15 bases between. CDR1 and CDR2 from the germline V gene are DFQATT and SNEGSKA (reference sequence). The CDR3 coding sequence is TGCAGTGCTAGGAGGGACGGGGGGCACGGGGAGCTGTTTTTT. Residues: CSARRDGGHGELFF.

This clonotype was recorded a few times. CDR3 residues: CASSWRGGLAGATDTQYF. Here the CDR3 DNA reads TGTGCCAGCAGTTGGAGGGGCGGACTAGCGGGGGCCACAGATACGCAGTATTTT. The chain links TRBV27 to TRBJ2-3, with TRBD2 matching over 13 bases. Unmatched junction bases numbered 9, after V lost 4 bases and J lost 2 bases. The CDR3 length is 18 residues. Germline lookup yields CDR1 MNHEY and CDR2 SMNVEV (reference sequence).

This sequence joins TRBV11-1 and TRBJ1-1, with D maybe TRBD1 (6 bases). Trimming stripped 3 bases from V and 4 bases from J, with 15 bases between. In germline, CDR1 is SGHAT, CDR2 FQDESV (reference sequence). The CDR3 length is 15 residues. The chain's CDR3 is CASSFHGGRGTEAFF. The CDR3 bases are TGTGCCAGCAGCTTTCATGGGGGCCGGGGCACTGAAGCTTTCTTT.

Only a few counts were recorded for this clonotype. The gene calls are TRBV28 and TRBJ1-5, with TRBD1 as a possible D gene (6 bases). Trimming cost V 5 bases and J 2 bases, with 19 bases left between them. CDR1 and CDR2 (germline): MDHEN, SYDVKM. This CDR3 region has 17 residues. CDR3 loop: CASSPRFRAGGNQPQHF. In DNA form, the CDR3 reads TGTGCCAGCAGTCCGAGGTTCAGGGCAGGGGGCAATCAGCCCCAGCATTTT.

By sample fraction, this clonotype is large. The gene calls are TRBV6-1 and TRBJ2-2; TRBD1 agrees at 7 bases. Germline assignment: CDR1 MNHNS and CDR2 SASEGT. V lost 4 bases to trimming and J lost 4 bases; unmatched junction nucleotides: 3. The CDR3 totals 14 residues. The CDR3 region has the DNA TGTGCCAGCAGTGTCGGGACAGCCACCGGGGAGCTGTTTTTT. Translating it yields CASSVGTATGELFF.

In its sample, this clonotype is large (0.1 to 1%). V is TRBV5-4 and J is TRBJ2-6; unclear D gene. This CDR3 region has 15 residues. Trimming removed 0 bases from V and 0 bases from J, with 4 bases in between. The germline gives CDR1 SGHNT, CDR2 YYREEE (reference sequence). CDR3 sequence: CASSLDNSGANVLTF. The CDR3 nucleotides read TGTGCCAGCAGCTTGGATAACTCTGGGGCCAACGTCCTGACTTTC. The full variable domain, with the rest looked up from reference TRBV5-4 and TRBJ2-6, is ETGVTQSPTHLIKTRGQQVTLRCSSQSGHNTVSWYQQALGQGPQFIFQYYREEENGRGNFPPRFSGLQFPNYSSELNVNALELDDSALYLCASSLDNSGANVLTFGAGSRLTVL.

This clonotype has more than one count but fewer than ten. V gene TRBV15 combines with J gene TRBJ1-1, with D uncertain. This CDR3 spans 14 amino acids. Trimming removed 0 bases from V and 6 bases from J, with 11 bases in between. Germline lookup yields CDR1 LNHNV and CDR2 YYDKDF (reference sequence). CDR3 nucleotide sequence: TGTGCCACCAGCAGAGATCGTGGTCGCGCTGAAGCTTTCTTT. Protein product: CATSRDRGRAEAFF. The entire variable domain, with the rest obtained from reference TRBV15 and TRBJ1-1, is as follows: DAMVIQNPRYQVTQFGKPVTLSCSQTLNHNVMYWYQQKSSQAPKLLFHYYDKDFNNEADTPDNFQSRRPNTSFCFLDIRSPGLGDTAMYLCATSRDRGRAEAFFGQGTRLTVV.

This clonotype occurred a few times. The J gene is TRBJ2-3, the V gene TRBV19; D not certain. The CDR3 extends over 13 amino acids. V lost 5 bases and J 2 bases, leaving 8 bases between the germline ends. CDR1 LNHDA and CDR2 SQIVND come from the germline V gene (reference sequence). CDR3 sequence: CASSYTITDTQYF. CDR3 coding DNA: TGTGCCAGTAGTTACACCATCACAGATACGCAGTATTTT.

This clonotype was observed a handful of times. The chain employs TRBV9 and TRBJ1-4; D uncertain. Germline values: CDR1 SGDLS, CDR2 YYNGEE. The CDR3 has 15 residues. V was pared by 3 bases and J by 7 bases, with 16 bases between. In DNA, the CDR3 is TGTGCCAGCAGCGCCAGCGAGTTTCGGGGTGAAAAACTGTTTTTT. It translates to CASSASEFRGEKLFF. Full variable domain (outside the CDR3, taken from reference TRBV9 and TRBJ1-4): DSGVTQTPKHLITATGQRVTLRCSPRSGDLSVYWYQQSLDQGLQFLIQYYNGEERAKGNILERFSAQQFPDLHSELNLSSLELGDSALYFCASSASEFRGEKLFFGSGTQLSVL.

The chain recombines TRBV20-1 with TRBJ2-3, with 14 positions matching TRBD2. Germline lookup yields CDR1 DFQATT and CDR2 SNEGSKA (reference sequence). CDR3 length: 15 residues. Trimming took 6 bases from V and 3 from J; bases not matched to a gene: 5. In DNA, the CDR3 is TGCAGTGCAAGACTAGCGGGAGGGTTAACAGATACGCAGTATTTT. Its protein is CSARLAGGLTDTQYF.

A remark on this clonotype: A much bigger clone sits one base away, suggesting this may be a read error. The rearrangement uses TRBV19 and TRBJ2-7, with a weak D call TRBD2 (5 bases). The CDR3 sequence is 15 residues long. The germline CDR1 and CDR2 sequences are LNHDA and SQIVND (reference sequence). The CDR3 nucleotides read TGTTCCAGTAGTATGTCTTTTATCGAGGGAGTCGAGCAGTACTTC. Protein product: CSSSMSFIEGVEQYF.

The chain uses TRBV7-2 and TRBJ2-5; TRBD1 aligns across 7 bases. The CDR3 is made up of 13 amino acids. The germline V gene encodes CDR1 SGHTA and CDR2 FQGNSA. With 8 bases clipped from V and 4 bases from J, the junction kept 7 bases outside the gene matches. The CDR3 DNA reads as TGTGCCAGCGGGGACAGCCCTACAGAGACCCAGTACTTC. It codes for CASGDSPTETQYF.

The chain uses TRBV20-1 and TRBJ2-7; the match to TRBD2 covers 10 bases. Losses at the gene ends were 1 base for V and 6 bases for J; bases not matched to a gene: 9. The CDR3 is 15 residues long. Germline V gene lookup returns CDR1 DFQATT and CDR2 SNEGSKA (reference sequence). The CDR3 region is CSARGPTSGDLEQYF. Written as DNA, the CDR3 is TGCAGTGCTAGAGGACCCACTAGCGGGGATCTCGAGCAGTACTTC.

The CDR3 sequence is CATVAGGGDMGYNEQFF. In nucleotides, the CDR3 is TGTGCCACGGTAGCGGGAGGAGGAGACATGGGGTACAATGAGCAGTTCTTC. The chain is built from TRBV24-1 and TRBJ2-1; 10 bases are shared with TRBD2. The CDR3 is made up of 17 amino acids. The V gene's germline CDR1 is KGHDR and CDR2 SFDVKD. The ends lost 10 bases at V and 4 bases at J; junction bases unmatched: 15.